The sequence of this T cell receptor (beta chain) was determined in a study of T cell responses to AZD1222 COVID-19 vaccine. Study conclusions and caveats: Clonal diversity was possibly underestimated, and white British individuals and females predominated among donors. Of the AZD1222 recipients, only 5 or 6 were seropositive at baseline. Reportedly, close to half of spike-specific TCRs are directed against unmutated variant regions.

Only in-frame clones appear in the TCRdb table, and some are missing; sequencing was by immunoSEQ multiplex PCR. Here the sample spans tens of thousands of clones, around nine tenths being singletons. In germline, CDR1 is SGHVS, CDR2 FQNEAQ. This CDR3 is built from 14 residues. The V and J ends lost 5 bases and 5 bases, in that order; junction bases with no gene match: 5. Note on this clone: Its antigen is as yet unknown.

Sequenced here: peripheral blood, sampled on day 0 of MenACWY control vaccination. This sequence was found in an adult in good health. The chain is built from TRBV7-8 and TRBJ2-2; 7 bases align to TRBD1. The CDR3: CASSRGQRTGELFF. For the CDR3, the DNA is TGTGCCAGCAGCCGGGGACAGAGGACCGGGGAGCTGTTTTTT. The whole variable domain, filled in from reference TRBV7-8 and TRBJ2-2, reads GAGVSQSPRYKVAKRGQDVALRCDPISGHVSLFWYQQALGQGPEFLTYFQNEAQLDKSGLPSDRFFAERPEGSVSTLKIQRTQQEDSAVYLCASSRGQRTGELFFGEGSRLTVL.